This T cell receptor (beta chain) was identified during a study of shared clonotypes between healthy human individuals. Generated by immunoSEQ multiplex PCR, the TCRdb table keeps only in-frame clones and is missing some. The sample lists roughly 1,100,000 clones; around 76% were seen once. This CDR3 region has 13 residues. Trimming shortened V by 2 bases and J by 4 bases, and 10 bases separated the two germline ends. Germline-derived CDR1 and CDR2 are GTSNPN and SVGIG (reference sequence). The investigators split CD4+ cells into a CD45RA+ naive subset and a CD45RA-negative memory subset. The clonotype originates from a man aged 18-30 years in good health. Sequenced material: memory CD4+ T cells sorted from blood. Regarding subset: CD45RA-negative fraction. The rearrangement uses TRBV30 and TRBJ2-3; D unclear. CDR3 in DNA: TGTGCCTGGAGTTTGGAGCTGGCAGATACGCAGTATTTT. Its translation: CAWSLELADTQYF.